Below, 3 T cell receptor beta chains from the same sample are listed, as sequenced in a study of post-analysis software for immune sequencing data. Incorporated into the TCR beta cDNA libraries were unique molecular identifiers, which served to reduce PCR and sequencing biases. TCRdb re-called the PCR reads with MiXCR, one entry per CDR3 protein. The top ten hold 1.7% of the sample, which has 550,000 to 700,000 distinct CDR3 sequences, about 44% seen once. Notes on the study in general: Among 5 or 6 TRBV segments more frequent in patients than controls were TRBV5-6, TRBV5-1 and TRBV20-1.

The antigens these receptors bind are not known. Sequenced input: blood. The receptors come from a girl aged 5 to 17 with multiple sclerosis.

The V call is TRBV20-1, the J call TRBJ2-1; 14 bases are a match to TRBD2. Germline V gives CDR1 DFQATT, CDR2 SNEGSKA (reference sequence). This CDR3 spans 19 amino acids. With V trimmed by 1 base and J by 0 bases, 8 bases remained unmatched. The CDR3 DNA reads TGCAGTGCTAGAGGAAGACTAGCGGGGGGGCTTAGCTCCTACAATGAGCAGTTCTTC. The encoded protein is CSARGRLAGGLSSYNEQFF.

This clonotype occurred a few times. The rearrangement joins TRBV29-1 to TRBJ2-3, with D perhaps TRBD2 (5 bases). The CDR3 has 15 residues. The V end was cut by 4 bases, the J end by 2 bases, with 16 bases between. Germline CDR1 and CDR2: SQVTM and ANQGSEA. This chain's CDR3 is CSVGASSRPTDTQYF. In DNA, the CDR3 is TGCAGCGTTGGAGCTTCTAGCCGACCCACAGATACGCAGTATTTT.

The chain combines TRBV29-1 with TRBJ1-2, with 7 bases lining up with TRBD1. This CDR3 has 13 residues. V lost 4 bases, J lost 5 bases, and 7 bases stayed unmatched. Per germline, CDR1 SQVTM and CDR2 ANQGSEA. CDR3 region: CSVGGGGGYGYTF. CDR3 in DNA: TGCAGCGTTGGAGGGGGCGGGGGGTATGGCTACACCTTC.